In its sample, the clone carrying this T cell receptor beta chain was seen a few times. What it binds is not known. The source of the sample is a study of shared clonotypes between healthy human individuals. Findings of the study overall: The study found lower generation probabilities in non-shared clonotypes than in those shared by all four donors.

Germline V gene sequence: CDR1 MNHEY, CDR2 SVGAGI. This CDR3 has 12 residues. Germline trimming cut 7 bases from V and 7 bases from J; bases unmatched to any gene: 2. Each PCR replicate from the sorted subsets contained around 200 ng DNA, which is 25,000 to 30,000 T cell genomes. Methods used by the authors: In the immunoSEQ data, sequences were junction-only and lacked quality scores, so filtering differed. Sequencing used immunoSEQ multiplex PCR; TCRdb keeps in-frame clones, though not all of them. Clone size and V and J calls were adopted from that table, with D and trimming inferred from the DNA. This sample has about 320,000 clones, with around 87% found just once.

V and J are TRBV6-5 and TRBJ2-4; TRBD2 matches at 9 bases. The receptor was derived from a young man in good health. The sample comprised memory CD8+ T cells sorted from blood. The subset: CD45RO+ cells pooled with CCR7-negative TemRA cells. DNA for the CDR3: TGTGCCAGCAACGCGGGGGGGAACATTCAGTACTTC. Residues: CASNAGGNIQYF.